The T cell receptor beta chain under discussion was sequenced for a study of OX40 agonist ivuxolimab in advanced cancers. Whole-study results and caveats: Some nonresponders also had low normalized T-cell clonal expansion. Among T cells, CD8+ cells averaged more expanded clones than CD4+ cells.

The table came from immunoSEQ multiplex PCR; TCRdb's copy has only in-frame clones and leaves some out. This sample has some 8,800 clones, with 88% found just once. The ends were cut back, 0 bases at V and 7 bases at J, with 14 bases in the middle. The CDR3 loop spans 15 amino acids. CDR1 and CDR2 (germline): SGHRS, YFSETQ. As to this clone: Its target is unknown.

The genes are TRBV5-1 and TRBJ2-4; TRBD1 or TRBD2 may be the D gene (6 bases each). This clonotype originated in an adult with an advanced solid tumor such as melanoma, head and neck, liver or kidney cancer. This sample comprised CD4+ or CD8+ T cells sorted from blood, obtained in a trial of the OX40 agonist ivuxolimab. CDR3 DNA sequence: TGCGCCAGCAGCTTGGACGGGGGCTTTGGGAACATTCAGTACTTC. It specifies CASSLDGGFGNIQYF.